These 27 T cell receptor beta chains share one sample of origin, sequenced in a study of T-cell memory formation after mild COVID-19. TCRdb re-called the 5' RACE reads with MiXCR, one entry per CDR3 protein. This table holds around 300,000 distinct CDR3 sequences, around an eighth found once. Specimen: PBMCs or a T cell subset sorted from them (not recorded which). Receptor source: a man between 18 and 35 years old who had mild COVID-19 (a few samples of this study predate the infection). Cell type and time point are not known.

The chain has TRBV7-2 and TRBJ2-3; no clear D gene. V dropped 5 bases and J dropped 1 base, with 13 bases sitting between them. Germline V lookup: CDR1 SGHTA, CDR2 FQGNSA. The CDR3 consists of 15 residues. The CDR3 coding sequence is TGTGCCAGCAGCAATAGAAGATGGGGCACAGATACGCAGTATTTT. Protein product: CASSNRRWGTDTQYF.

The chain carries TRBV5-1 and TRBJ2-7; 10 nucleotides match TRBD1. V shed 3 bases, J shed 4 bases, and the junction held 7 bases outside the gene matches. CDR3 length equals 15 residues. Per germline, CDR1 SGHRS and CDR2 YFSETQ. The CDR3, as DNA: TGCGCCAGCAGCTCCGGGACAGGGGTTGAGTACGAGCAGTACTTC. Translating it yields CASSSGTGVEYEQYF.

The rearrangement links TRBV29-1 to TRBJ2-5; 9 nucleotides align to TRBD1. The germline CDR1 and CDR2 sequences are SQVTM and ANQGSEA. Losses at the gene ends were 5 bases for V and 4 bases for J; bases not matched to a gene: 2. This CDR3 is 12 amino acids long. The CDR3 region is CSVPGQGETQYF. The CDR3 coding sequence is TGCAGCGTTCCGGGACAGGGAGAGACCCAGTACTTC. Using reference TRBV29-1 and TRBJ2-5 for the parts outside the CDR3, the full variable domain is SAVISQKPSRDICQRGTSLTIQCQVDSQVTMMFWYRQQPGQSLTLIATANQGSEATYESGFVIDKFPISRPNLTFSTLTVSNMSPEDSSIYLCSVPGQGETQYFGPGTRLLVL.

This clonotype was recorded a few times. The rearrangement joins TRBV6-5 to TRBJ2-1, with D hard to call. Between the trimmed V and J ends, which lost 2 bases and 3 bases, there was a span of 11 bases. Germline CDR1 reads MNHEY; CDR2 reads SVGAGI. The CDR3 is made up of 15 amino acids. The CDR3 protein is CASSYPGAGYNEQFF. The DNA for the CDR3 is TGTGCCAGCAGTTACCCCGGCGCAGGCTACAATGAGCAGTTCTTC.

This sequence joins TRBV4-1 and TRBJ2-3, with 11 nucleotides matching TRBD2. Germline trimming cut 5 bases from V and 5 bases from J; bases unmatched to any gene: 15. CDR3 length: 18 amino acids. In germline, CDR1 is MGHRA, CDR2 YSYEKL. The CDR3 region is CASSSGTSGAIGGDTQYF. Written as DNA, the CDR3 is TGCGCCAGCAGCTCCGGGACTAGCGGAGCTATCGGAGGAGATACGCAGTATTTT.

J is TRBJ2-7 and V is TRBV7-8, with TRBD1 matching 7 bases. V dropped 6 bases and J dropped 5; count of bases not matched to a gene: 7. Germline CDR1 SGHVS, CDR2 FQNEAQ. The CDR3 is made up of 13 amino acids. For the CDR3, the DNA is TGTGCCAGCAGTAGACAGGGTATAGACGAGCAGTACTTC. Protein product: CASSRQGIDEQYF.

This clonotype showed up just once. The chain couples TRBV28 to TRBJ1-2, with D uncertain. The germline V and J ends were trimmed by 3 bases and 1 base, with 18 bases remaining between them. The germline gives CDR1 MDHEN, CDR2 SYDVKM. This CDR3 comprises 17 residues. As DNA, the CDR3 is TGTGCCAGCAGTTTCCCAACCCGAAGACTATTTAACTATGGCTACACCTTC. This translates into CASSFPTRRLFNYGYTF.

This clonotype was counted only a few times. The chain recombines TRBV3-1 with TRBJ2-1, with 7 bases aligning to TRBD2. The trim removed 0 bases at V and 1 base at J, leaving 3 bases unmatched. The CDR3 totals 16 residues. Germline V lookup: CDR1 LGHDT, CDR2 YNNKEL (reference sequence). The CDR3 nucleotides are TGTGCCAGCAGCCAAGACTCCGGGGGGTCCTACAATGAGCAGTTCTTC. This gives the protein CASSQDSGGSYNEQFF.

V is TRBV6-4 and J is TRBJ2-1; D may be TRBD1 or TRBD2 (5 bases each). Germline-derived CDR1 and CDR2 are MRHNA and SNTAGT. The CDR3 is 15 residues long. V was trimmed by 2 bases and J by 5 bases, leaving 13 bases between them. As DNA, the CDR3 is TGTGCCAGCAGTGACGGGATAGAGGGGAACAATGAGCAGTTCTTC. Encoded protein: CASSDGIEGNNEQFF.

The chain links TRBV27 to TRBJ1-5; D remains unclear. The germline V gene encodes CDR1 MNHEY and CDR2 SMNVEV (reference sequence). V was trimmed by 3 bases and J by 5 bases, leaving 11 bases between them. The CDR3 length is 14 residues. CDR3 residues: CASSFYGKDQPQHF. The CDR3 DNA reads as TGTGCCAGCAGTTTTTACGGGAAAGATCAGCCCCAGCATTTT.

There are many counts of this clonotype. This rearrangement joins TRBV4-1 to TRBJ2-1; weak D call: TRBD1 (5 bases). Trimming removed 3 bases from V and 2 bases from J, with 14 bases in between. There are 16 residues in the CDR3. From germline, CDR1 is MGHRA and CDR2 YSYEKL. CDR3 region: CASSHLDILAYNEQFF. CDR3 bases: TGCGCCAGCAGCCATTTGGACATCCTTGCCTACAATGAGCAGTTCTTC.

This clonotype was counted only a few times. The chain has TRBV7-2 and TRBJ1-6; D possibly corresponds to TRBD1 (5 bases). Germline V gene lookup returns CDR1 SGHTA and CDR2 FQGNSA. Trimming cost V 5 bases and J 11 bases, with 10 bases left between them. CDR3 length: 12 residues. CDR3 nucleotide sequence: TGTGCCAGCAGCGCCAGGGAACCACCCCTCCACTTT. This encodes CASSAREPPLHF.

This clonotype was picked up a small number of times. The V gene is TRBV28, the J gene TRBJ2-3; D is possibly TRBD1 (6 bases). The CDR3 loop spans 17 amino acids. V lost 5 bases and J lost 0, with 18 bases in between. In germline, CDR1 is MDHEN, CDR2 SYDVKM. CDR3 protein: CASSPETGFASTDTQYF. In DNA, the CDR3 is TGTGCCAGCAGTCCGGAAACAGGGTTCGCTAGCACAGATACGCAGTATTTT.

Comment on this clonotype: A much larger clone sits a single nucleotide away, making a read error possible. The chain carries TRBV7-9 and TRBJ2-3, with TRBD2 as a possible D gene (6 bases). This CDR3 is built from 14 residues. Germline assignment: CDR1 SEHNR and CDR2 FQNEAQ (reference sequence). CDR3 residues: CTSSLSPGADTQYF. CDR3 sequence (DNA): TGTACCAGCAGCTTAAGTCCGGGGGCAGATACGCAGTATTTT.

This clonotype was counted only a few times. This chain connects TRBV5-6 to TRBJ2-2; 15 nucleotides agree with TRBD2. The V segment lost 3 bases and the J segment 5 bases; nucleotides outside the gene matches: 2. The CDR3 is 16 amino acids. Germline V gene data show CDR1 as SGHDT and CDR2 as YYEEEE. The CDR3 region has the DNA TGTGCCAGCAGCTCCGGGACTAGCGGGGGGACCGGGGAGCTGTTTTTT. This codes for CASSSGTSGGTGELFF.

The chain joins TRBV6-5 to TRBJ2-3; D unclear. V was shortened by 6 bases and J by 4 bases, with 11 bases between the two germline ends. The V gene's germline CDR1 is MNHEY and CDR2 SVGAGI. The CDR3 covers 13 residues. The CDR3: CASRPHYSDTQYF. The DNA for the CDR3 is TGTGCCAGCAGGCCTCACTACTCAGATACGCAGTATTTT.

This chain uses TRBV2 with TRBJ1-2; D may be TRBD1 (5 bases). V lost 5 bases and J 2 bases, leaving 12 bases between the germline ends. CDR1 SNHLY and CDR2 FYNNEI come from the germline V gene. The CDR3 is made up of 14 amino acids. The CDR3: CASSSQVANYGYTF. The CDR3 bases are TGTGCCAGCAGTTCACAGGTTGCCAACTATGGCTACACCTTC.

The CDR3 spells CSASGTSGPGELFF. CDR3 DNA: TGCAGTGCTTCCGGGACTAGCGGCCCCGGGGAGCTGTTTTTT. V is TRBV20-1 and J is TRBJ2-2; 11 nucleotides agree with TRBD2. Germline CDR1 and CDR2: DFQATT and SNEGSKA (reference sequence). The CDR3 sequence is 14 residues long. Losses at the gene ends were 5 bases for V and 6 bases for J; bases not matched to a gene: 5.

The chain joins TRBV12-3 or TRBV12-4 to TRBJ1-1; a weak D match, TRBD1 (6 bases). There are 16 residues in the CDR3. The V end was cut by 8 bases, the J end by 0 bases, with 19 bases between. The CDR3 coding sequence is TGTGCCAGCGCCCGGTGGGGGCTCGGGATGAACACTGAAGCTTTCTTT. Translation gives CASARWGLGMNTEAFF.

The rearrangement joins TRBV20-1 to TRBJ2-1; a possible D gene is TRBD2 (5 bases). With 3 bases removed from V and 6 bases from J, the gap between germline ends came to 12 bases. Germline V gene data show CDR1 as DFQATT and CDR2 as SNEGSKA (reference sequence). CDR3 length: 13 residues. The CDR3 is CSARDFTSNEQFF. CDR3 nucleotides: TGCAGTGCTAGGGACTTCACCAGCAATGAGCAGTTCTTC.

This chain connects TRBV7-9 to TRBJ2-5, with TRBD1 matching 11 bases. Germline V gene sequence: CDR1 SEHNR, CDR2 FQNEAQ (reference sequence). The CDR3 covers 17 residues. The J segment lost 4 bases and the V segment lost 7 bases, leaving 14 bases of the junction unmatched. The CDR3 DNA is TGTGCCAGCACCTATTCCGCTCGGGACAGGGGGGGAGAGACCCAGTACTTC. Translated, it gives CASTYSARDRGGETQYF.

The rearrangement uses TRBV29-1 and TRBJ2-7, with 9 bases that match TRBD1. This CDR3 comprises 13 residues. Losses at the gene ends were 6 bases for V and 5 bases for J; bases not matched to a gene: 8. Germline V CDR1 and CDR2: SQVTM, ANQGSEA. DNA of the CDR3: TGCAGCGTAGCCGGACAGGGGATCGACGAGCAGTACTTC. Its translation: CSVAGQGIDEQYF.

This clonotype was counted many times. One end of the junction is discordant with germline, which a read error may explain. The DNA for the CDR3 is TGCAGCGCTAGCCGCGGGGGGTGGAGCGAGCAGTACTTC. It specifies CSASRGGWSEQYF. The genes are TRBV20-1 and TRBJ2-7, with TRBD2 identical over 8 bases. The germline V gene has CDR1 DFQATT and CDR2 SNEGSKA (reference sequence). The CDR3 length is 13 residues.

This clonotype has more than one count but fewer than ten. The V call is TRBV20-1, the J call TRBJ1-1, with 10 nucleotides matching TRBD1. The CDR3 is made up of 18 amino acids. Germline values: CDR1 DFQATT, CDR2 SNEGSKA (reference sequence). V lost 1 base and J lost 0; bases outside the gene matches: 11. The CDR3 loop is CSARGPGTGEGMNTEAFF. The CDR3 nucleotides read TGCAGTGCTAGAGGTCCCGGGACAGGGGAGGGTATGAACACTGAAGCTTTCTTT.

The chain employs TRBV5-6 and TRBJ2-7, with 10 bases matching TRBD1. CDR1 and CDR2 from the germline V gene are SGHDT and YYEEEE. V dropped 3 bases and J dropped 3; count of bases not matched to a gene: 6. The CDR3 extends over 15 amino acids. The CDR3 coding sequence is TGTGCCAGCAGCTACGGACAGGGGGATTTCTACGAGCAGTACGTC. This sequence encodes CASSYGQGDFYEQYV.

This clonotype was detected a few times. V usage is TRBV9 and J usage is TRBJ1-4; D might be TRBD1 (6 bases). The germline V gene has CDR1 SGDLS and CDR2 YYNGEE. Trimming shortened V by 4 bases and J by 2 bases, and 9 bases separated the two germline ends. The CDR3 totals 14 residues. The CDR3 DNA reads TGTGCCAGCAGCACCCAGGGGACTAATGAAAAACTGTTTTTT. Amino acid sequence: CASSTQGTNEKLFF.

This clonotype was seen more than once but under ten times. CDR3 loop: CASSWRSGTSGTDTQYF. The DNA of the CDR3 is TGTGCCAGCAGTTGGAGATCCGGGACTAGCGGCACAGATACGCAGTATTTT. This rearrangement joins TRBV6-5 to TRBJ2-3; 10 nucleotides line up with TRBD2. Germline assignment: CDR1 MNHEY and CDR2 SVGAGI. V trimming: 4 bases; J trimming: 1 base; junction bases outside the gene matches: 8. The CDR3 sequence is 17 residues long.